This TCR beta chain was captured by sequencing in a study of blood T cell repertoires in COVID-19. Study-level background: Acute and convalescent COVID-19 specimens originated in the United States, Italy and Spain. In each case, the material was cDNA or gDNA derived from T cells, B-cell-depleted T cells, or PBMCs.

Per the study methods: Nucleated cell counts were estimated from reference gene primer amplification. The method was immunoSEQ multiplex PCR; TCRdb's version includes in-frame clones alone and lacks a portion of them. That table supplies the V and J calls and clone size; D and trimming were determined from the DNA. Here the sample spans about 120,000 clones, over 65% being singletons. V shed 4 bases, J shed 8 bases, and the junction held 14 bases outside the gene matches. This CDR3 is 17 amino acids long. CDR1 and CDR2 (germline): MNHEY, SMNVEV (reference sequence). The genes are TRBV27 and TRBJ2-1; 10 bases match TRBD2. The receptor comes from a man in his 60s with acute or convalescent COVID-19. The sequenced sample consisted of peripheral blood. The CDR3 DNA reads as TGTGCCAGCAGTTACGCCCTCGGCTCTAGCGGGAGTGATGAGCAGTTCTTC. Its translation is CASSYALGSSGSDEQFF.